A single sample is the source of the 30 T cell receptor beta chains below, sequenced in a study of cytomegalovirus exposure and HLA in healthy donors. PCR involved 60 Vbeta and 13 Jbeta primers. Measured with immunoSEQ multiplex PCR; TCRdb has only the in-frame clones, and not every one. This table has some 140,000 clones, around 63% appearing once. The material sequenced was PBMCs. The receptors were gathered from a human donor in good health.

This chain links TRBV5-5 with TRBJ2-2; TRBD1 is a possible D gene (6 bases). The CDR3 runs 16 residues. Per the germline V gene, CDR1 is SGHKS and CDR2 is YYEKEE (reference sequence). With 4 bases removed from V and 0 bases from J, the gap between germline ends came to 13 bases. CDR3 in amino acids: CASSKPGDPNTGELFF. The CDR3 DNA follows: TGTGCCAGCAGCAAACCAGGGGATCCGAACACCGGGGAGCTGTTTTTT.

The chain has TRBV15 and TRBJ2-5; no firm D call. V lost 0 bases and J 0 bases, leaving 8 bases between the germline ends. The germline CDR1 and CDR2 sequences are LNHNV and YYDKDF (reference sequence). This CDR3 comprises 15 residues. This CDR3 is CATSRDLADQETQYF. The CDR3, as DNA: TGTGCCACCAGCAGAGATCTGGCAGACCAAGAGACCCAGTACTTC.

This chain links TRBV27 with TRBJ2-7; TRBD1 agrees at 11 bases. The ends lost 4 bases at V and 6 bases at J; junction bases unmatched: 8. This CDR3 comprises 15 residues. Germline V gene lookup returns CDR1 MNHEY and CDR2 SMNVEV (reference sequence). CDR3 bases: TGTGCCAGCAGTTCGGGACAGGGGGTGGGGGCCGAGCAGTACTTC. Amino acids: CASSSGQGVGAEQYF.

This chain connects TRBV9 to TRBJ2-2, with 12 bases aligning to TRBD2. V shed 0 bases and J 7 bases; nucleotides not matched to a gene: 4. The germline CDR1 and CDR2 sequences are SGDLS and YYNGEE. The CDR3 length is 16 residues. The DNA for the CDR3 is TGTGCCAGCAGCGTAGAGCCTAGCGGGGGGGGCGGGGAGCTGTTTTTT. Its translation: CASSVEPSGGGGELFF.

The table lists this clone with a count of one. The chain carries TRBV9 and TRBJ2-2; possibly TRBD2 for D (5 bases). The CDR3 covers 17 residues. V gave up 0 bases and J gave up 7 bases, with 19 bases separating them. Looked up from germline, CDR1 is SGDLS and CDR2 is YYNGEE. The CDR3 coding sequence is TGTGCCAGCAGCGTAGGAGGGCAGGTCGCCTACAACGGGGAGCTGTTTTTT. Amino acids: CASSVGGQVAYNGELFF.

For this clone: At one boundary the junction diverges from the germline segment, which might be a read error. The chain links TRBV7-7 to TRBJ2-2; no definite D call. The CDR3 extends over 13 amino acids. Germline values: CDR1 SSHAT, CDR2 FNYEAQ (reference sequence). The chain's CDR3 is CASSLSHTGELFF. CDR3 in DNA: TGTGCTAGCAGCTTATCTCACACCGGGGAGCTGTTTTTT.

This clone was counted between two and nine times. The genes are TRBV19 and TRBJ2-3; 12 bases are shared with TRBD2. Trimming took 10 bases from V and 6 from J; bases not matched to a gene: 8. The length of the CDR3 is 14 residues. CDR1 LNHDA and CDR2 SQIVND come from the germline V gene (reference sequence). DNA of the CDR3: TGTGCCACCCGACTAGCGGGAGACGTGGATACGCAGTATTTT. It translates to CATRLAGDVDTQYF.

In its sample, this clone was seen a few times. The chain combines TRBV9 with TRBJ2-7, with D tentatively TRBD2 (6 bases). The length of the CDR3 is 15 residues. V was trimmed by 0 bases and J by 3 bases, leaving 13 bases between them. Germline V lookup: CDR1 SGDLS, CDR2 YYNGEE. CDR3 bases: TGTGCCAGCAGCGTAGATGCGGGACTCCTCTACGAGCAGTACTTC. The encoded protein is CASSVDAGLLYEQYF.

The chain employs TRBV2 and TRBJ2-3; 7 bases fit TRBD2. The CDR3 sequence is 15 residues long. The germline V gene has CDR1 SNHLY and CDR2 FYNNEI. After removal of 6 bases from V and 0 bases from J, the junction contained 6 bases not matched to a gene. The CDR3 nucleotides read TGTGCCAGCAGGCCACTAGCGACCAGCACAGATACGCAGTATTTT. As protein: CASRPLATSTDTQYF.

V and J are TRBV11-2 and TRBJ2-1; TRBD2 matches at 7 bases. V gave up 3 bases and J gave up 5 bases; unmatched junction bases: 4. Germline V gene lookup returns CDR1 SGHAT and CDR2 FQNNGV. The CDR3 runs to 14 residues. The chain's CDR3 is CASSLERDDNEQFF. The CDR3 DNA is TGTGCCAGCAGCTTGGAGCGGGACGACAATGAGCAGTTCTTC.

This clone was found a few times. Compared with germline, one end of the junction differs, possibly owing to a read error. The genes are TRBV5-4 and TRBJ1-5, with a possible D match to TRBD1 (6 bases). CDR3 length: 15 residues. From germline, CDR1 is SGHNT and CDR2 YYREEE (reference sequence). As DNA, the CDR3 is TGTGCCAGCAGTTTGGGGCCAGGGGTGCTTCAGCCCCAGCATTTT. Protein: CASSLGPGVLQPQHF.

This clone appeared a few times. The DNA for the CDR3 is TGTGCCAGCAGTCCGACAGGGTCGGGAACCGGGGAGCTGTTTTTT. This sequence encodes CASSPTGSGTGELFF. This sequence joins TRBV2 and TRBJ2-2, with TRBD1 identical over 7 bases. The CDR3 extends over 15 amino acids. The junction had 8 bases not matched to a gene; V was cut back by 5 bases and J by 5 bases. Germline CDR1 and CDR2: SNHLY and FYNNEI.

V usage is TRBV7-9 and J usage is TRBJ2-7; D remains unclear. Trimming left V 5 bases short and J 4 bases short, with 15 bases between. The CDR3 runs 14 residues. Germline loops: CDR1 SEHNR, CDR2 FQNEAQ (reference sequence). The CDR3 nucleotides read TGTGCCAGCAGCCCCCCCGCGGCCTCGTACGAGCAGTACTTC. Protein product: CASSPPAASYEQYF.

This clone has only a few counts. V and J are TRBV7-8 and TRBJ1-5; weak D call: TRBD1 (6 bases). The CDR3 totals 15 residues. Germline V gene data show CDR1 as SGHVS and CDR2 as FQNEAQ. Trimming stripped 2 bases from V and 5 bases from J, with 13 bases between. CDR3: CASSLKGGEYQPQHF. In nucleotides, the CDR3 is TGTGCCAGCAGCTTAAAGGGGGGGGAATATCAGCCCCAGCATTTT.

The chain couples TRBV5-1 to TRBJ2-2; a weak D match, TRBD2 (5 bases). CDR1 and CDR2 from the germline V gene are SGHRS and YFSETQ. The CDR3 is made up of 16 amino acids. V shed 0 bases and J shed 1 base, with 10 bases lying between them. This CDR3 reads CASSLGASWNTGELFF. CDR3 coding DNA: TGCGCCAGCAGCTTGGGGGCTAGCTGGAACACCGGGGAGCTGTTTTTT.

This sequence joins TRBV12-2 and TRBJ1-1; the table assigns TRBD1, which was not confirmed against the DNA. TRBV12-2 is noted as a pseudogene. The CDR3 is made up of 15 amino acids. The DNA for the CDR3 is TGTGCAAGTCGCTCCTCTATATGGACAGACGGTGAAGCTTTCTTT. Encoded protein: CASRSSIWTDGEAFF.

In this sample, this clone turned up once. This chain connects TRBV19 to TRBJ2-3; TRBD1 matches 8 bases. CDR3 length: 15 amino acids. V shed 7 bases, J shed 5 bases, and the junction held 11 bases outside the gene matches. Looked up from germline, CDR1 is LNHDA and CDR2 is SQIVND (reference sequence). This CDR3 reads CASKRTGRVGDTQYF. The CDR3 region has the DNA TGTGCCAGTAAGCGGACAGGGAGAGTAGGAGATACGCAGTATTTT. Variable domain in full (rest from reference TRBV19 and TRBJ2-3): DGGITQSPKYLFRKEGQNVTLSCEQNLNHDAMYWYRQDPGQGLRLIYYSQIVNDFQKGDIAEGYSVSREKKESFPLTVTSAQKNPTAFYLCASKRTGRVGDTQYFGPGTRLTVL.

In this sample, this clone turned up a few times. The chain links TRBV6-1 to TRBJ1-5, with TRBD1 matching over 11 bases. From germline, CDR1 is MNHNS and CDR2 SASEGT. The junction had 8 bases not matched to a gene; V was cut back by 2 bases and J by 5 bases. The CDR3 runs to 17 residues. The chain's CDR3 is CASSELKRTGGYQPQHF. DNA for the CDR3: TGTGCCAGCAGTGAATTGAAGAGGACAGGGGGCTATCAGCCCCAGCATTTT.

The CDR3 sequence: CASSSRRNNQPQHF. DNA for the CDR3: TGTGCCAGTAGTAGCCGCAGAAACAATCAGCCCCAGCATTTT. The chain links TRBV19 to TRBJ1-5; D not resolved. Germline lookup yields CDR1 LNHDA and CDR2 SQIVND (reference sequence). Trimming left V 4 bases short and J 3 bases short, with 10 bases between. The CDR3 loop spans 14 amino acids.

The genes are TRBV7-6 and TRBJ2-1, with 10 bases aligning to TRBD1. The germline gives CDR1 SGHVS, CDR2 FNYEAQ. This CDR3 comprises 15 residues. After removal of 3 bases from V and 6 bases from J, the junction contained 5 bases not matched to a gene. For the CDR3, the DNA is TGTGCCAGCAGCTTTACAGGGACAGGGGTCAATGAGCAGTTCTTC. Amino acids: CASSFTGTGVNEQFF. Full variable domain (outside the CDR3, taken from reference TRBV7-6 and TRBJ2-1): GAGVSQSPRYKVTKRGQDVALRCDPISGHVSLYWYRQALGQGPEFLTYFNYEAQQDKSGLPNDRFSAERPEGSISTLTIQRTEQRDSAMYRCASSFTGTGVNEQFFGPGTRLTVL.

This chain links TRBV4-1 with TRBJ1-6; tentative D call: TRBD1 (6 bases). The germline gives CDR1 MGHRA, CDR2 YSYEKL. The CDR3 has 15 amino acids. The V end was cut by 0 bases, the J end by 7 bases, with 10 bases between. The CDR3 region is CASSQEGGENSPLHF. CDR3 DNA: TGCGCCAGCAGCCAAGAAGGGGGGGAAAATTCACCCCTCCACTTT.

The chain joins TRBV19 to TRBJ2-7; 9 bases line up with TRBD1. The CDR3 runs to 16 residues. Germline lookup yields CDR1 LNHDA and CDR2 SQIVND (reference sequence). The ends lost 3 bases at V and 1 base at J; junction bases unmatched: 7. The CDR3 DNA reads TGTGCCAGTAGTATTTCCGGGACAGGGAAATCCTACGAGCAGTACTTC. As protein: CASSISGTGKSYEQYF.

This clone was counted between two and nine times. The J gene is TRBJ2-1, the V gene TRBV28, with D perhaps TRBD2 (6 bases). The V and J ends lost 7 bases and 7 bases respectively, with 23 bases between them. CDR1 is MDHEN and CDR2 is SYDVKM in the germline V gene. The CDR3 length is 16 residues. The CDR3 here is CASIGGGVGWGNEQFF. The CDR3, as DNA: TGTGCCAGCATCGGAGGAGGGGTGGGGTGGGGAAATGAGCAGTTCTTC.

This clone was found a few times. The rearrangement joins TRBV9 to TRBJ2-5, with a tentative D call TRBD1 (5 bases). From germline, CDR1 is SGDLS and CDR2 YYNGEE. The CDR3 loop spans 15 amino acids. Deletions cut 3 bases from V and 1 base from J, with 13 bases between. In nucleotides, the CDR3 is TGTGCCAGCAGCGCCTACCAGGGAACCCAAGAGACCCAGTACTTC. Protein sequence: CASSAYQGTQETQYF.

This clone was seen a single time. The chain carries TRBV18 and TRBJ2-7; 7 nucleotides line up with TRBD1. V lost 2 bases, J lost 0 bases, and 4 bases stayed unmatched. The CDR3 runs 15 residues. Germline assignment: CDR1 KGHSH and CDR2 LQKENI. This CDR3 is CASSPTRDSSYEQYF. CDR3 nucleotide sequence: TGTGCCAGCTCACCAACGAGGGACAGCTCCTACGAGCAGTACTTC.

The V call is TRBV5-1, the J call TRBJ2-1, with no clear D. Germline lookup yields CDR1 SGHRS and CDR2 YFSETQ. The CDR3 has 14 amino acids. With 4 bases removed from V and 6 bases from J, the gap between germline ends came to 14 bases. DNA of the CDR3: TGCGCCAGCAGCCCCCAGGCCGCATCCAATGAGCAGTTCTTC. Translation gives CASSPQAASNEQFF.

The rearrangement uses TRBV2 and TRBJ2-4; D unclear. CDR1 and CDR2 (germline): SNHLY, FYNNEI. V gave up 3 bases and J gave up 0 bases, with 18 bases separating them. CDR3 length: 18 amino acids. CDR3 region: CASSDGGSISLAKNIQYF. The CDR3 DNA sequence: TGTGCCAGCAGTGACGGCGGTTCCATTTCGCTAGCCAAAAACATTCAGTACTTC.

V and J are TRBV9 and TRBJ2-3, with D unresolved. Trimming removed 4 bases at V and 0 bases at J, with 12 bases between. The CDR3 length is 15 residues. Germline V gene data show CDR1 as SGDLS and CDR2 as YYNGEE. CDR3 bases: TGTGCCAGCAGCCCTGTCCCGACTAGCACAGATACGCAGTATTTT. Protein: CASSPVPTSTDTQYF.

A few counts support this clone. The chain joins TRBV10-2 to TRBJ1-6; TRBD1 might be the D (6 bases). The CDR3 contains 13 residues. V lost 6 bases, J lost 6 bases, and 9 bases lay in between. CDR1 is WSHSY and CDR2 is SAAADI in the germline V gene. In DNA form, the CDR3 reads TGCGCCAGCAGCCCGGACAGTAATTCACCCCTCCACTTT. Encoded protein: CASSPDSNSPLHF.

There are a few counts of this clone. The rearrangement uses TRBV15 and TRBJ2-7, with TRBD2 identical over 7 bases. Germline lookup yields CDR1 LNHNV and CDR2 YYDKDF (reference sequence). The CDR3 sequence is 14 residues long. J was trimmed by 2 bases and V by 4 bases; bases with no gene match: 5. This CDR3 reads CATSTPGLAYEQYF. As DNA, the CDR3 is TGTGCCACCAGCACCCCAGGACTAGCCTACGAGCAGTACTTC.